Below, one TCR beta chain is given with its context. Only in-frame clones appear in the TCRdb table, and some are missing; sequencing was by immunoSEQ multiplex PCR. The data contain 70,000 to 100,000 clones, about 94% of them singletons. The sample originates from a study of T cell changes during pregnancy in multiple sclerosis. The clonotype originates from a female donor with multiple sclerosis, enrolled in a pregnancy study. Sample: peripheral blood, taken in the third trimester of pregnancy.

The CDR3 reads CATSRGKGAGVAGELFF. The CDR3 nucleotides read TGTGCCACCAGCAGAGGGAAAGGAGCGGGGGTCGCCGGGGAGCTGTTTTTT. V and J are TRBV15 and TRBJ2-2, with 8 bases matching TRBD2. Germline values: CDR1 LNHNV, CDR2 YYDKDF (reference sequence). This CDR3 is 17 amino acids long. Trimming cost V 1 base and J 6 bases; bases outside gene matches: 10.